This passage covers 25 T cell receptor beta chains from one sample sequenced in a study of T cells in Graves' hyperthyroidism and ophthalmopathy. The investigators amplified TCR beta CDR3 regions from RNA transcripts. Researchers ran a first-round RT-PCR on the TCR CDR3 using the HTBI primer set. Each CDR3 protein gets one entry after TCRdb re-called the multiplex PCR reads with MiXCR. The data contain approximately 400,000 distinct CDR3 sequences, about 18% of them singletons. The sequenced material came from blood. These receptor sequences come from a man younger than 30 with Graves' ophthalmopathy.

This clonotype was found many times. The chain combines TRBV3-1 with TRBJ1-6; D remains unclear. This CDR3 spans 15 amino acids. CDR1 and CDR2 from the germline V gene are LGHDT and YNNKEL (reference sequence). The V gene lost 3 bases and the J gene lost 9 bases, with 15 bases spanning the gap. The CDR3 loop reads CASSHHSGRISPLHF. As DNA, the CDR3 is TGTGCCAGCAGCCACCACAGTGGGCGGATTTCACCCCTCCACTTT.

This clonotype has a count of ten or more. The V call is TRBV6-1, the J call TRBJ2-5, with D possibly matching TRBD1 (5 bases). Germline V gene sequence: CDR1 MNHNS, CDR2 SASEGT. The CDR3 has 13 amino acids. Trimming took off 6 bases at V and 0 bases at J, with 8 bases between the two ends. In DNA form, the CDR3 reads TGTGCCAGCAGGATGACAGACCAAGAGACCCAGTACTTC. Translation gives CASRMTDQETQYF.

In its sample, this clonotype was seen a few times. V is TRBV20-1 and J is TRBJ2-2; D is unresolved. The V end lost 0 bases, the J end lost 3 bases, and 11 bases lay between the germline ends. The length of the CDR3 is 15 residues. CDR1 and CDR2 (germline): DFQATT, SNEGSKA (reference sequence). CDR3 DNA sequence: TGCAGTGCTAGAGATAGGTCGCTTGACACCGGGGAGCTGTTTTTT. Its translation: CSARDRSLDTGELFF.

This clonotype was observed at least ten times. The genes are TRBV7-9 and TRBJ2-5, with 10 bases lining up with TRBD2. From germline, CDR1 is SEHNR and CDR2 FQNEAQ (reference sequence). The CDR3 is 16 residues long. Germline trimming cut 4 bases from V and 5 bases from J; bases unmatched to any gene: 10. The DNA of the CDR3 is TGTGCCAGCAGCTCCCCTAGCGGGGGCCGGGGGGAGACCCAGTACTTC. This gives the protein CASSSPSGGRGETQYF.

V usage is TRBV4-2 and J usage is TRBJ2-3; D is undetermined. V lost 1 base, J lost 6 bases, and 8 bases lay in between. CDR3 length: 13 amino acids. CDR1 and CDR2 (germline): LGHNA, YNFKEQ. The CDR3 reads CASSQARLDTQYF. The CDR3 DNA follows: TGTGCCAGCAGCCAAGCTAGGTTGGATACGCAGTATTTT.

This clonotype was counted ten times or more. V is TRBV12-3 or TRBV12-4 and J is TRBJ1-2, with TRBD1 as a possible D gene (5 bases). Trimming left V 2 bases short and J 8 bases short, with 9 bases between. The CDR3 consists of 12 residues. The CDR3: CASSLNAGGYTF. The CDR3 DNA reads TGTGCCAGCAGTTTAAATGCAGGGGGCTACACCTTC.

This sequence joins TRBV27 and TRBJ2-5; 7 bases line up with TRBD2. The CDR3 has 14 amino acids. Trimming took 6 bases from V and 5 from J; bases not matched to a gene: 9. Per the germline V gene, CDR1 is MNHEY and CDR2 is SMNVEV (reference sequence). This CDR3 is CASRAGVPAETQYF. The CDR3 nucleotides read TGTGCCAGCAGGGCGGGAGTACCCGCGGAGACCCAGTACTTC.

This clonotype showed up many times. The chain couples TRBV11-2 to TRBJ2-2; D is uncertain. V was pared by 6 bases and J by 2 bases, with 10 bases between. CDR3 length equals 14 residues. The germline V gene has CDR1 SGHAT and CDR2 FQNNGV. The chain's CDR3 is CASSQELNTGELFF. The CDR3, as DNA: TGTGCCAGCAGTCAAGAGTTAAACACCGGGGAGCTGTTTTTT.

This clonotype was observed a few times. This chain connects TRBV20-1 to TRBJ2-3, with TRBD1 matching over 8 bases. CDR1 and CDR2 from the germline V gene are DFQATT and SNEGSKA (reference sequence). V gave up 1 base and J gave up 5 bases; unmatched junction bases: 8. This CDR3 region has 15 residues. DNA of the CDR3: TGCAGTGCTAGAGTGCTTCAGGGGGCAGGAGATACGCAGTATTTT. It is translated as CSARVLQGAGDTQYF.

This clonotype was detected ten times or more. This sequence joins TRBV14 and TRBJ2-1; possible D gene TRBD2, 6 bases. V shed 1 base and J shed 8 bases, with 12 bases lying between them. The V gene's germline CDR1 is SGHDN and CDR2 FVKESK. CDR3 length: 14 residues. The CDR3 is CASSQGGVGDEQFF. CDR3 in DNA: TGTGCCAGCAGCCAAGGGGGGGTCGGGGATGAGCAGTTCTTC. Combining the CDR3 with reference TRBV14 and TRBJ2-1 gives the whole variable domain EAGVTQFPSHSVIEKGQTVTLRCDPISGHDNLYWYRRVMGKEIKFLLHFVKESKQDESGMPNNRFLAERTGGTYSTLKVQPAELEDSGVYFCASSQGGVGDEQFFGPGTRLTVL.

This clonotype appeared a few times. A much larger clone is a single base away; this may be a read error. CDR3 nucleotides: TGCACCAGCACCGACAGGGGTTGGAATGAGCAGTTCTTC. Amino acids: CTSTDRGWNEQFF. The V and J genes are TRBV5-1 and TRBJ2-1, with TRBD1 matching over 8 bases. The CDR3 consists of 13 residues. CDR1 and CDR2 from the germline V gene are SGHRS and YFSETQ.

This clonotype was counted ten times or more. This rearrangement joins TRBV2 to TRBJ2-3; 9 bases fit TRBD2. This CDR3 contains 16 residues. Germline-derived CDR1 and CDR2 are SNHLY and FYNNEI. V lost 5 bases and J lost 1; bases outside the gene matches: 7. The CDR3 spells CASSLGVAGGTDTQYF. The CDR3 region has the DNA TGTGCCAGCAGTCTCGGGGTAGCGGGGGGCACAGATACGCAGTATTTT.

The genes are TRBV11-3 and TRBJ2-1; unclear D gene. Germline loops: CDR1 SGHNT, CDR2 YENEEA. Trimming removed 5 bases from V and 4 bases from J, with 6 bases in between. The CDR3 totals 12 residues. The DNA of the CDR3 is TGTGCCAGCAGCCGGAAATACAATGAGCAGTTCTTC. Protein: CASSRKYNEQFF.

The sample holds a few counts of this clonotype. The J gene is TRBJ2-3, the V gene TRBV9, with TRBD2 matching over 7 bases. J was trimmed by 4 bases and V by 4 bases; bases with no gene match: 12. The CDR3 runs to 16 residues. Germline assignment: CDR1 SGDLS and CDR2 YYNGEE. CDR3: CASSPGGRSGADTQYF. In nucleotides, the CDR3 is TGTGCCAGCAGCCCCGGGGGGAGGAGTGGTGCAGATACGCAGTATTTT.

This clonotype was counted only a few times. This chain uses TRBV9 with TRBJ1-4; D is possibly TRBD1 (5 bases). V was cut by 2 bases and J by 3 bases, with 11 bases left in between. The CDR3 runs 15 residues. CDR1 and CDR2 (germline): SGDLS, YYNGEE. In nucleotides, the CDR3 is TGTGCCAGCAGCGTGCGGGGGATGTCTAATGAAAAACTGTTTTTT. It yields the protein CASSVRGMSNEKLFF.

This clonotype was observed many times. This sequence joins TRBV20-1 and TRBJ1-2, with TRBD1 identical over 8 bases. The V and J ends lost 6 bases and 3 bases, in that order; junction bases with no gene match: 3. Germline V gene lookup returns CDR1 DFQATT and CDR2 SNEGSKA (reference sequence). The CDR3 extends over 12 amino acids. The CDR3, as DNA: TGCAGTGCCGAACAGGGGGACTATGGCTACACCTTC. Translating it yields CSAEQGDYGYTF.

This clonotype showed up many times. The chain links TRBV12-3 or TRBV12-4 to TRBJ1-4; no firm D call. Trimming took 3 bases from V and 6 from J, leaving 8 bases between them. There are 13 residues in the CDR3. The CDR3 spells CASSLDADEKLFF. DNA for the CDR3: TGTGCCAGCAGTTTGGACGCGGATGAAAAACTGTTTTTT.

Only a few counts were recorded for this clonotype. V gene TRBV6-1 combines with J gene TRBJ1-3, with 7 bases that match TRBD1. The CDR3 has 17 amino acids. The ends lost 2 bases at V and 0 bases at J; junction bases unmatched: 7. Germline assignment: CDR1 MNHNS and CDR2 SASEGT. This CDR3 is CASSERQGLPSGNTIYF. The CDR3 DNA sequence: TGTGCCAGCAGTGAACGACAGGGCTTACCCTCTGGAAACACCATATATTTT.

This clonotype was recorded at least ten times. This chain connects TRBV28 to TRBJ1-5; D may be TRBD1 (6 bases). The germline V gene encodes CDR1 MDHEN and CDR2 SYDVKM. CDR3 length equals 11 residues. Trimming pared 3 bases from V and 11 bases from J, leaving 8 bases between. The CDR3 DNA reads TGTGCCAGCAGTTTGACAGGTGCCCAGCATTTT. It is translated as CASSLTGAQHF.

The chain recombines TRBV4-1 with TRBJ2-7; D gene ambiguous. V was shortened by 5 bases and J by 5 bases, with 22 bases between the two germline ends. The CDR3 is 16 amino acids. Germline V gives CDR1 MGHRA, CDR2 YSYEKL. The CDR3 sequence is CASSFKPGQKVNEQYF. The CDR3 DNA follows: TGCGCCAGCAGCTTCAAGCCCGGGCAGAAGGTCAACGAGCAGTACTTC.

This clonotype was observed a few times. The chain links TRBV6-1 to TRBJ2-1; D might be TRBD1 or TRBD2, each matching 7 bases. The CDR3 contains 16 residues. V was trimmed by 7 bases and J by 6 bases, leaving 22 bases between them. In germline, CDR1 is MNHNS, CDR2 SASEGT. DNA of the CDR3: TGTGCCAGCACCAGATGGTCAGGGGGGGGCGGCAATGAGCAGTTCTTC. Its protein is CASTRWSGGGGNEQFF.

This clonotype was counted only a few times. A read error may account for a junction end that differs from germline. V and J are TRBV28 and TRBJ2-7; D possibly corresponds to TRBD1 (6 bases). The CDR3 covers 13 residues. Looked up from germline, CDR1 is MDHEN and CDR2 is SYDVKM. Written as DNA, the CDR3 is TGTGCCAGCAGACTTGGACAGTCCTGCGAGCAGTACTTC. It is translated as CASRLGQSCEQYF.

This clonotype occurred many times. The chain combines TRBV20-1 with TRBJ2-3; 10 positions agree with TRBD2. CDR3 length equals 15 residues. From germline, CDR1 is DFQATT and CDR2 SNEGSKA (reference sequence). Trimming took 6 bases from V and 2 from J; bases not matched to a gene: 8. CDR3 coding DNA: TGCAGTGCCAATCTAGCGGGGGAAATCACAGATACGCAGTATTTT. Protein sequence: CSANLAGEITDTQYF.

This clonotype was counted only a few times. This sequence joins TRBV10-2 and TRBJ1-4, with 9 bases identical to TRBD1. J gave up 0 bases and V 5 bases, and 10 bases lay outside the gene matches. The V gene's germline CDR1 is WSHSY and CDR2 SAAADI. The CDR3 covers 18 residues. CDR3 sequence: CASSSDRGIVATNEKLFF. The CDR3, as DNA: TGCGCCAGCAGTTCTGACAGGGGGATAGTTGCAACTAATGAAAAACTGTTTTTT.

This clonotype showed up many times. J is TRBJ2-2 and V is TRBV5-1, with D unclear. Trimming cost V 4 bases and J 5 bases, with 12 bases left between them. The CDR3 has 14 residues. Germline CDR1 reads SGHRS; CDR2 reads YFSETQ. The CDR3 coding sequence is TGCGCCAGCAGCATCGGGCCAGGAACCGGGGAGCTGTTTTTT. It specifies CASSIGPGTGELFF.